A selection of T cell receptor beta chains follows, all from one sample in a study of cytomegalovirus exposure and HLA in healthy donors. Assay: immunoSEQ multiplex PCR; the TCRdb copy retains only in-frame clones and omits some. Among 65,000 to 85,000 clones listed, around 65% were seen once. The sample comprised PBMCs. These receptors originate from a man aged 60 to 75 in good health and CMV-seropositive. Both conserved end residues are part of each CDR3. A D gene is named only where the DNA matches it firmly. Clone size is not always given. Where it is, it says once, few, many or a class for expanded clones.

d_gene: TRBD1; abundance: NA; j_gene: TRBJ2-7; v_gene: TRBV28; CDR3aa: CASSLGQFIEQYF; CDR3nt: TGTGCCAGCAGTCTGGGACAGTTCATCGAGCAGTACTTC
d_gene: NA; abundance: few; j_gene: TRBJ1-5; v_gene: TRBV6-1; CDR3aa: CASSDTGRGWDQPQHF; CDR3nt: TGTGCCAGCAGTGACACAGGGAGGGGGTGGGATCAGCCCCAGCATTTT
d_gene: NA; abundance: medium-sized; j_gene: TRBJ1-6; v_gene: TRBV5-6; CDR3aa: CASSPRGGGGLYNSPLHF; CDR3nt: TGTGCCAGCAGCCCCCGGGGCGGGGGCGGATTGTATAATTCACCCCTCCACTTT
d_gene: NA; abundance: NA; j_gene: TRBJ1-2; v_gene: TRBV2; CDR3aa: CASSEALRQAVGYTF; CDR3nt: TGTGCCAGCAGTGAAGCGCTTCGACAGGCGGTCGGCTACACCTTC
d_gene: TRBD1; abundance: NA; j_gene: TRBJ1-1; v_gene: TRBV2; CDR3aa: CASSEDRPEAFF; CDR3nt: TGTGCCAGCAGTGAGGACAGGCCTGAAGCTTTCTTT
d_gene: NA; abundance: NA; j_gene: TRBJ2-2; v_gene: TRBV6-5; CDR3aa: CASRQITGELFF; CDR3nt: TGTGCCAGCAGACAGATCACCGGGGAGCTGTTTTTT
d_gene: NA; abundance: NA; j_gene: TRBJ2-6; v_gene: TRBV14; CDR3aa: CASSPASSGANVLTF; CDR3nt: TGTGCCAGCAGCCCCGCGTCCTCTGGGGCCAACGTCCTGACTTTC
d_gene: NA; abundance: NA; j_gene: TRBJ2-1; v_gene: TRBV2; CDR3aa: CASPSGSLGLSSYNEQFF; CDR3nt: TGTGCCAGCCCTTCGGGATCCCTGGGGTTAAGCTCCTACAATGAGCAGTTCTTC
d_gene: TRBD1; abundance: NA; j_gene: TRBJ2-3; v_gene: TRBV6-4; CDR3aa: CASSMGQGSTDTQYF; CDR3nt: TGTGCCAGCAGTATGGGACAGGGTAGCACAGATACGCAGTATTTT
d_gene: NA; abundance: NA; j_gene: TRBJ2-6; v_gene: TRBV4-1; CDR3aa: CASSQQEGVSGANVLTF; CDR3nt: TGCGCCAGCAGCCAACAGGAGGGAGTGTCTGGGGCCAACGTCCTGACTTTC
d_gene: NA; abundance: NA; j_gene: TRBJ2-5; v_gene: TRBV5-4; CDR3aa: CASSLGGPHETQYF; CDR3nt: TGTGCCAGCAGCTTGGGAGGGCCCCATGAGACCCAGTACTTC
d_gene: NA; abundance: NA; j_gene: TRBJ1-1; v_gene: TRBV7-2; CDR3aa: CASSLVGGGGTEAFF; CDR3nt: TGTGCCAGCAGCTTAGTTGGGGGGGGAGGAACTGAAGCTTTCTTT
d_gene: TRBD2; abundance: NA; j_gene: TRBJ2-3; v_gene: TRBV10-1; CDR3aa: CASSESRSGRRHF; CDR3nt: TGCGCCAGCAGTGAGTCGAGAAGCGGGAGGAGACATTTT
d_gene: NA; abundance: few; j_gene: TRBJ1-4; v_gene: TRBV25-1; CDR3aa: CASSESGAGGEKLFF; CDR3nt: TGTGCCAGCAGTGAATCGGGGGCGGGGGGTGAAAAACTGTTTTTT
d_gene: TRBD2; abundance: NA; j_gene: TRBJ2-5; v_gene: TRBV5-1; CDR3aa: CASSLGLAGGETQYF; CDR3nt: TGCGCCAGCAGCTTGGGACTAGCGGGAGGGGAGACCCAGTACTTC
d_gene: TRBD1; abundance: NA; j_gene: TRBJ2-7; v_gene: TRBV7-9; CDR3aa: CASSLGGTGVYEQYF; CDR3nt: TGTGCCAGCAGCTTAGGGGGGACAGGGGTCTACGAGCAGTACTTC
d_gene: TRBD2; abundance: NA; j_gene: TRBJ2-1; v_gene: TRBV9; CDR3aa: CASSAMTSGRTEQFF; CDR3nt: TGTGCCAGCAGCGCCATGACTAGCGGGAGAACTGAGCAGTTCTTC
d_gene: NA; abundance: NA; j_gene: TRBJ1-2; v_gene: TRBV6-1; CDR3aa: CASRAWSGGYTF; CDR3nt: TGTGCCAGTAGAGCATGGTCAGGGGGCTACACCTTC
d_gene: NA; abundance: NA; j_gene: TRBJ1-5; v_gene: TRBV9; CDR3aa: CASSVDLNQPQHF; CDR3nt: TGTGCCAGCAGCGTAGATCTCAATCAGCCCCAGCATTTT
d_gene: TRBD2; abundance: NA; j_gene: TRBJ2-1; v_gene: TRBV6-6; CDR3aa: CASSPSGGRYNEQFF; CDR3nt: TGTGCCAGCAGTCCCAGCGGGGGGCGATACAATGAGCAGTTCTTC
d_gene: TRBD2; abundance: NA; j_gene: TRBJ2-3; v_gene: TRBV7-2; CDR3aa: CASSSRLAGDTDTQYF; CDR3nt: TGTGCCAGCAGCTCCCGACTAGCGGGAGACACAGATACGCAGTATTTT
d_gene: TRBD1; abundance: NA; j_gene: TRBJ2-3; v_gene: TRBV7-3; CDR3aa: CASSLTGGASDTQYF; CDR3nt: TGTGCCAGCAGCTTGACAGGGGGCGCATCGGATACGCAGTATTTT
d_gene: NA; abundance: NA; j_gene: TRBJ2-1; v_gene: TRBV29-1; CDR3aa: CSVTGASRFSYNEQFF; CDR3nt: TGCAGCGTTACAGGTGCGAGCAGGTTCTCCTACAATGAGCAGTTCTTC
d_gene: NA; abundance: once; j_gene: TRBJ1-1; v_gene: TRBV5-5; CDR3aa: CASSATNQGSMNTEAFF; CDR3nt: TGTGCCAGCAGCGCAACGAATCAGGGAAGTATGAACACTGAAGCTTTCTTT
d_gene: NA; abundance: NA; j_gene: TRBJ1-2; v_gene: TRBV2; CDR3aa: CASSEAPTTQYGYTF; CDR3nt: TGTGCCAGCAGTGAAGCGCCGACTACACAATATGGCTACACCTTC
d_gene: NA; abundance: NA; j_gene: TRBJ2-3; v_gene: TRBV28; CDR3aa: CASSTWTVGTQYF; CDR3nt: TGTGCCAGCAGTACATGGACAGTAGGTACGCAGTATTTT
d_gene: NA; abundance: NA; j_gene: TRBJ1-2; v_gene: TRBV9; CDR3aa: CASSSTSGYGYTF; CDR3nt: TGTGCCAGCAGCTCTACTTCAGGGTATGGCTACACCTTC
d_gene: NA; abundance: NA; j_gene: TRBJ1-5; v_gene: TRBV4-3; CDR3aa: CASSQEVVTDNQPQHF; CDR3nt: TGCGCCAGCAGCCAAGAGGTGGTAACTGATAATCAGCCCCAGCATTTT
d_gene: TRBD2; abundance: NA; j_gene: TRBJ2-1; v_gene: TRBV7-9; CDR3aa: CASTYTGTIPEQFF; CDR3nt: TGTGCCAGCACGTACACCGGGACTATCCCTGAGCAGTTCTTC
d_gene: NA; abundance: few; j_gene: TRBJ2-3; v_gene: TRBV27; CDR3aa: CASRLDRSTDTQYF; CDR3nt: TGTGCCAGCCGCCTCGATCGGAGCACAGATACGCAGTATTTT
d_gene: NA; abundance: NA; j_gene: TRBJ1-1; v_gene: TRBV15; CDR3aa: CATSRAQAAREAFF; CDR3nt: TGTGCCACCAGCAGAGCTCAGGCTGCCCGTGAAGCTTTCTTT
d_gene: NA; abundance: NA; j_gene: TRBJ2-2; v_gene: TRBV7-9; CDR3aa: CASSAGQGLLWNTGELFF; CDR3nt: TGTGCCAGCAGCGCAGGGCAAGGGTTGCTATGGAACACCGGGGAGCTGTTTTTT
d_gene: NA; abundance: NA; j_gene: TRBJ2-5; v_gene: TRBV5-1; CDR3aa: CASSLEAGWRETQYF; CDR3nt: TGCGCCAGCAGCTTGGAGGCGGGGTGGAGGGAGACCCAGTACTTC
d_gene: NA; abundance: NA; j_gene: TRBJ1-1; v_gene: TRBV18; CDR3aa: CASSPTGNTEAFF; CDR3nt: TGTGCCAGCTCGCCGACGGGTAACACTGAAGCTTTCTTT
d_gene: NA; abundance: NA; j_gene: TRBJ1-3; v_gene: TRBV19; CDR3aa: CASGIQGSDTIYF; CDR3nt: TGTGCCAGCGGTATTCAGGGGAGCGACACCATATATTTT
d_gene: TRBD2; abundance: NA; j_gene: TRBJ2-1; v_gene: TRBV4-1; CDR3aa: CASSQITSSVWGGEQFF; CDR3nt: TGCGCCAGCAGCCAAATAACGTCTAGCGTCTGGGGGGGTGAGCAGTTCTTC
d_gene: NA; abundance: few; j_gene: TRBJ2-1; v_gene: TRBV4-1; CDR3aa: CASSQDAAGAYNEQFF; CDR3nt: TGCGCCAGCAGCCAAGATGCAGCGGGTGCCTACAATGAGCAGTTCTTC
d_gene: NA; abundance: NA; j_gene: TRBJ2-5; v_gene: TRBV29-1; CDR3aa: CSVEDRAGRETQYF; CDR3nt: TGCAGCGTTGAAGATAGGGCGGGACGGGAGACCCAGTACTTC
d_gene: NA; abundance: NA; j_gene: TRBJ2-7; v_gene: TRBV6-5; CDR3aa: CASSRTVGYEQYF; CDR3nt: TGTGCCAGCAGTCGGACAGTAGGATACGAGCAGTACTTC
d_gene: NA; abundance: NA; j_gene: TRBJ1-2; v_gene: TRBV6-5; CDR3aa: CASSPRGYYYGYTF; CDR3nt: TGTGCCAGCAGCCCCAGGGGATATTACTATGGCTACACCTTC
d_gene: TRBD1; abundance: NA; j_gene: TRBJ2-3; v_gene: TRBV2; CDR3aa: CASSEPPGTGRLGDFRGTDTQYF; CDR3nt: TGTGCCAGCAGTGAGCCCCCCGGGACAGGGCGACTAGGAGATTTCCGCGGCACAGATACGCAGTATTTT
d_gene: NA; abundance: NA; j_gene: TRBJ1-5; v_gene: TRBV29-1; CDR3aa: CSVVQQESQPQHF; CDR3nt: TGCAGCGTTGTCCAACAGGAAAGTCAGCCCCAGCATTTT
d_gene: NA; abundance: NA; j_gene: TRBJ2-2; v_gene: TRBV5-1; CDR3aa: CASSLGLLNTGELFF; CDR3nt: TGCGCCAGCAGCTTGGGACTACTGAACACCGGGGAGCTGTTTTTT
d_gene: NA; abundance: NA; j_gene: TRBJ1-3; v_gene: TRBV4-2; CDR3aa: CASSTGGNTIYF; CDR3nt: TGTGCCAGCAGCACGGGAGGGAACACCATATATTTT
d_gene: TRBD1; abundance: NA; j_gene: TRBJ2-4; v_gene: TRBV19; CDR3aa: CASRSDRQGGNIQYF; CDR3nt: TGTGCCAGTAGGAGTGACAGACAGGGTGGAAACATTCAGTACTTC
d_gene: NA; abundance: NA; j_gene: TRBJ2-4; v_gene: TRBV28; CDR3aa: CASSFGTRENIQYF; CDR3nt: TGTGCCAGCAGTTTTGGGACACGAGAAAACATTCAGTACTTC
d_gene: NA; abundance: NA; j_gene: TRBJ1-4; v_gene: TRBV5-4; CDR3aa: CASSNRQEATNEKLFF; CDR3nt: TGTGCCAGCAGCAACCGACAGGAGGCAACTAATGAAAAACTGTTTTTT
d_gene: TRBD1; abundance: NA; j_gene: TRBJ1-4; v_gene: TRBV29-1; CDR3aa: CSVGQGAGREKLFF; CDR3nt: TGCAGCGTGGGGCAGGGGGCTGGTAGGGAAAAACTGTTTTTT
d_gene: NA; abundance: NA; j_gene: TRBJ2-5; v_gene: TRBV27; CDR3aa: CASSRPGLAGETQYF; CDR3nt: TGTGCCAGCAGCCGACCGGGACTGGCGGGAGAGACCCAGTACTTC
d_gene: NA; abundance: NA; j_gene: TRBJ2-7; v_gene: TRBV5-1; CDR3aa: CASSFTGYEQYF; CDR3nt: TGCGCCAGCAGCTTCACAGGCTACGAGCAGTACTTC
d_gene: NA; abundance: NA; j_gene: TRBJ2-5; v_gene: TRBV7-9; CDR3aa: CASSFGLSFQETQYF; CDR3nt: TGTGCCAGCAGCTTTGGACTCTCCTTCCAGGAGACCCAGTACTTC
d_gene: NA; abundance: NA; j_gene: TRBJ2-7; v_gene: TRBV6-5; CDR3aa: CASSYQQGPSEQYF; CDR3nt: TGTGCCAGCAGTTACCAGCAGGGGCCAAGCGAGCAGTACTTC
d_gene: TRBD1; abundance: few; j_gene: TRBJ2-7; v_gene: TRBV29-1; CDR3aa: CSVEIRAGGIYEQYF; CDR3nt: TGCAGCGTTGAAATTAGGGCAGGGGGTATCTACGAGCAGTACTTC
d_gene: NA; abundance: NA; j_gene: TRBJ2-3; v_gene: TRBV21-1; CDR3aa: CASMGQGDIRTDTQYF; CDR3nt: TGTGCCAGCATGGGGCAGGGGGATATTCGCACAGATACGCAGTATTTT
d_gene: TRBD1; abundance: NA; j_gene: TRBJ2-3; v_gene: TRBV2; CDR3aa: CASTTDRAIRYF; CDR3nt: TGTGCCAGCACCACGGACAGGGCGATACGGTATTTT
d_gene: TRBD2; abundance: NA; j_gene: TRBJ2-7; v_gene: TRBV27; CDR3aa: CASSLAAGGHYEQYF; CDR3nt: TGTGCCAGCAGTTTAGCGGCGGGGGGACACTACGAGCAGTACTTC
d_gene: TRBD2; abundance: once; j_gene: TRBJ2-7; v_gene: TRBV6-1; CDR3aa: CASIRGLADAYEQYF; CDR3nt: TGTGCCAGCATCCGGGGACTAGCGGACGCCTACGAGCAGTACTTC